The entry below describes one T cell receptor beta chain. The data were taken from a study of T cell changes during pregnancy in multiple sclerosis. The CDR3 extends over 11 amino acids. CDR1 is DFQATT and CDR2 is SNEGSKA in the germline V gene (reference sequence). V was clipped by 3 bases and J by 6 bases; unmatched bases: 1. Produced via immunoSEQ multiplex PCR; TCRdb's table is partial and in-frame only. The data contain 45,000 to 70,000 clones, 92% of them singletons. This specimen was CD4+ T cells from peripheral blood mononuclear cells, taken after pregnancy. The genes are TRBV20-1 and TRBJ2-7; the match to TRBD2 covers 8 bases. This TCR was recovered from a female donor in good health, enrolled as a control in a pregnancy study. CDR3 residues: CSASGGVEQYF. The CDR3 DNA reads TGCAGTGCTAGCGGGGGGGTCGAGCAGTACTTC.